What follows are 25 T cell receptor beta chains derived from one specimen sequenced in a study of T cells in Graves' hyperthyroidism and ophthalmopathy. Amplified TCR beta CDR3 regions came from RNA transcripts. HTBI primers were the set used in a first-round RT-PCR of the TCR CDR3. TCRdb reprocessed the multiplex PCR reads with MiXCR, giving one entry per CDR3 protein. The sample includes around 760,000 distinct CDR3 sequences, approximately 36% of them seen just once. The sample was blood. All receptors derive from a woman between 35 and 50 years old with Graves' hyperthyroidism.

The V and J genes are TRBV28 and TRBJ1-5; D is undetermined. The CDR3 is 12 amino acids. Trimming cost V 6 bases and J 10 bases, with 13 bases left between them. Germline-derived CDR1 and CDR2 are MDHEN and SYDVKM. CDR3 in DNA: TGTGCCAGCAGCCCCCCATTATTTCCCCAGCATTTT. Translated, it gives CASSPPLFPQHF.

The chain carries TRBV19 and TRBJ2-1, with 7 bases that match TRBD2. In germline, CDR1 is LNHDA, CDR2 SQIVND (reference sequence). The CDR3 contains 12 residues. Trimming at V came to 7 bases and at J to 10 bases, leaving 7 bases not matched to a gene. Here the CDR3 DNA reads TGTGCCAGTAAAGGCCCAGCGGGAGAGCAGTTCTTC. The encoded protein is CASKGPAGEQFF.

The table lists this clonotype with many counts. The gene calls are TRBV7-9 and TRBJ1-5, with D perhaps matching TRBD1 (6 bases). The CDR3 is 14 amino acids. Germline lookup yields CDR1 SEHNR and CDR2 FQNEAQ (reference sequence). The germline V and J ends were trimmed by 5 bases and 7 bases, with 15 bases remaining between them. The CDR3: CASSRSGVGQPQHF. The CDR3 DNA reads as TGTGCCAGCAGCCGTTCAGGGGTGGGACAGCCCCAGCATTTT.

As for this clonotype: A read error may account for a junction end that differs from germline. The chain couples TRBV10-3 to TRBJ2-6, with a tentative D call TRBD1 (5 bases). The CDR3 loop spans 17 amino acids. CDR1 and CDR2 from the germline V gene are ENHRY and SYGVKD. The CDR3 region is CASSHLPGLAGANVLTF. CDR3 DNA sequence: TGTGCCAGCAGTCACCTGCCAGGGTTAGCTGGGGCCAACGTCCTGACTTTC.

A few counts support this clonotype. A read error may produce the germline difference seen at one junction end. CDR3 nucleotides: TGTGTCAGCAGACGTTCGGGACAGAATCAGCCCCAGCATTTT. It is translated as CVSRRSGQNQPQHF. The chain joins TRBV12-3 or TRBV12-4 to TRBJ1-5; TRBD1 matches at 7 bases. CDR3 length: 14 amino acids.

This clonotype was counted only a few times. The V call is TRBV3-1, the J call TRBJ1-3; maybe TRBD1 (5 bases). The length of the CDR3 is 14 residues. Trimming stripped 4 bases from V and 3 bases from J, with 10 bases between. CDR1 and CDR2 from the germline V gene are LGHDT and YNNKEL (reference sequence). In nucleotides, the CDR3 is TGTGCCAGCAGCCCTGGACACCTTGGAAACACCATATATTTT. Its protein product is CASSPGHLGNTIYF. Looking up the rest from reference TRBV3-1 and TRBJ1-3 gives the full variable domain: DTAVSQTPKYLVTQMGNDKSIKCEQNLGHDTMYWYKQDSKKFLKIMFSYNNKELIINETVPNRFSPKSPDKAHLNLHINSLELGDSAVYFCASSPGHLGNTIYFGEGSWLTVV.

The chain recombines TRBV19 with TRBJ2-2, with 8 bases fitting TRBD1. The CDR3 contains 17 residues. Looked up from germline, CDR1 is LNHDA and CDR2 is SQIVND (reference sequence). With V trimmed by 9 bases and J by 5 bases, 17 bases remained unmatched. CDR3 nucleotides: TGTGCCAGCAGCTTGCAGGGGGCTCGTAAGTGGACCGGGGAGCTGTTTTTT. This encodes CASSLQGARKWTGELFF.

A few counts support this clonotype. V is TRBV6-2 or TRBV6-3 and J is TRBJ2-2; TRBD2 is a possible D gene (6 bases). The V end was cut by 0 bases, the J end by 2 bases, with 13 bases between. CDR1 and CDR2 (germline): MNHEY, SVGEGT. The CDR3 sequence is 17 residues long. The CDR3 spells CASSYSTSGVNTGELFF. The DNA of the CDR3 is TGTGCCAGCAGTTACTCGACCTCGGGGGTTAACACCGGGGAGCTGTTTTTT.

This clonotype was picked up many times. This rearrangement joins TRBV10-3 to TRBJ1-5, with 12 bases identical to TRBD1. Germline loops: CDR1 ENHRY, CDR2 SYGVKD. The V and J ends lost 4 bases and 5 bases, in that order; junction bases with no gene match: 3. The CDR3 covers 15 residues. The DNA for the CDR3 is TGTGCCATCAGTGCGGGGACAGGGGGCTATCAGCCCCAGCATTTT. Protein sequence: CAISAGTGGYQPQHF.

This clonotype was detected only a few times. The chain has TRBV19 and TRBJ1-3; TRBD1 matches at 7 bases. This CDR3 has 15 amino acids. Germline V lookup: CDR1 LNHDA, CDR2 SQIVND (reference sequence). Trimming took 6 bases from V and 4 from J; bases not matched to a gene: 9. The CDR3 sequence: CASSIHGTVGNTIYF. CDR3 in DNA: TGTGCCAGTAGCATCCACGGGACAGTAGGAAACACCATATATTTT.

This clonotype was seen a handful of times. This chain uses TRBV6-6 with TRBJ1-1, with a weak D call TRBD1 (6 bases). The CDR3 consists of 15 residues. Germline V gene data show CDR1 as MNHNY and CDR2 as SVGAGI (reference sequence). V gave up 8 bases and J gave up 14 bases, with 30 bases separating them. CDR3 protein: CASRIGQRGSKVVFF. CDR3 nucleotides: TGTGCCAGCCGGATAGGACAGCGAGGTTCGAAAGTAGTCTTCTTT.

V gene TRBV10-3 combines with J gene TRBJ1-2; weak D call: TRBD1 (6 bases). The CDR3 has 16 residues. CDR1 and CDR2 from the germline V gene are ENHRY and SYGVKD. Trimming pared 5 bases from V and 8 bases from J, leaving 24 bases between. The CDR3 reads CAISSYVLQDSSGYTF. For the CDR3, the DNA is TGTGCCATCAGTTCCTACGTCCTTCAGGACAGCTCAGGCTACACCTTC.

Ten or more counts support this clonotype. The CDR3 nucleotides read TGTGCCAGCAGTACCCGGACAGGGATTCACGAGCAGTACTTC. This encodes CASSTRTGIHEQYF. This rearrangement joins TRBV12-3 or TRBV12-4 to TRBJ2-7; TRBD1 matches 8 bases. Trimming at V came to 5 bases and at J to 5 bases, leaving 8 bases not matched to a gene. The CDR3 is made up of 14 amino acids.

The chain uses TRBV7-9 and TRBJ2-5; D gene ambiguous. This CDR3 has 14 amino acids. CDR1 and CDR2 from the germline V gene are SEHNR and FQNEAQ (reference sequence). V gave up 1 base and J gave up 1 base, with 7 bases separating them. CDR3 loop: CASSLESSQETQYF. The CDR3 DNA sequence: TGTGCCAGCAGCTTAGAGAGTAGCCAAGAGACCCAGTACTTC.

This clonotype was counted only a few times. This chain uses TRBV6-2 or TRBV6-3 with TRBJ1-5; D uncertain. The germline V gene has CDR1 MNHEY and CDR2 SVGEGT. Trimming cost V 6 bases and J 4 bases, with 7 bases left between them. The length of the CDR3 is 12 residues. The CDR3 DNA follows: TGTGCCAGCAGGCTCATAAATCAGCCCCAGCATTTT. Encoded protein: CASRLINQPQHF.

The chain links TRBV28 to TRBJ1-2; D remains ambiguous. Germline-derived CDR1 and CDR2 are MDHEN and SYDVKM. This CDR3 is 11 amino acids long. The V and J ends lost 5 bases and 4 bases respectively, with 5 bases between them. The CDR3 nucleotides are TGTGCCAGCAGTCAGAGCTATGGCTACACCTTC. This codes for CASSQSYGYTF.

At least ten counts were recorded for this clonotype. The chain couples TRBV7-9 to TRBJ1-2; maybe TRBD1 (5 bases). Trimming removed 5 bases from V and 13 bases from J, with 20 bases in between. CDR3 size: 13 residues. Per the germline V gene, CDR1 is SEHNR and CDR2 is FQNEAQ (reference sequence). DNA of the CDR3: TGTGCCAGCAGCCCCCAGGGCCGGGCCGCGTCCACCTTC. Translating it yields CASSPQGRAASTF.

The chain uses TRBV11-2 and TRBJ1-1; TRBD1 matches 8 bases. The length of the CDR3 is 14 residues. Looked up from germline, CDR1 is SGHAT and CDR2 is FQNNGV. Trimming at V came to 6 bases and at J to 4 bases, leaving 7 bases not matched to a gene. The CDR3 loop is CASRQTGGGTEAFF. For the CDR3, the DNA is TGTGCCAGCAGGCAAACAGGGGGGGGCACTGAAGCTTTCTTT.

V gene TRBV6-5 combines with J gene TRBJ2-2; 7 bases are a match to TRBD2. V shed 2 bases, J shed 2 bases, and the junction held 2 bases outside the gene matches. There are 15 residues in the CDR3. From germline, CDR1 is MNHEY and CDR2 SVGAGI. Here the CDR3 DNA reads TGTGCCAGCAGTTACGCGGGAGTCAACACCGGGGAGCTGTTTTTT. Protein sequence: CASSYAGVNTGELFF.

The chain is built from TRBV29-1 and TRBJ1-1; D gene unclear. Germline loops: CDR1 SQVTM, CDR2 ANQGSEA. V was pared by 8 bases and J by 4 bases, with 11 bases between. The CDR3 runs 11 residues. This CDR3 reads CSHSGLTEAFF. CDR3 in DNA: TGCAGCCACTCGGGCCTCACTGAAGCTTTCTTT.

This clonotype was recorded at least ten times. This chain joins TRBV10-3 and TRBJ2-5; D not resolved. The CDR3 loop spans 12 amino acids. Looked up from germline, CDR1 is ENHRY and CDR2 is SYGVKD. Trimming took off 3 bases at V and 5 bases at J, with 7 bases between the two ends. The CDR3 DNA reads TGTGCCATCAGTGACCAGGCCGAGACCCAGTACTTC. Amino acids: CAISDQAETQYF.

This clonotype was picked up many times. The chain uses TRBV7-9 and TRBJ2-7; D is unclear. V was trimmed by 5 bases and J by 2 bases, leaving 13 bases between them. Germline V gene data show CDR1 as SEHNR and CDR2 as FQNEAQ (reference sequence). CDR3 size: 14 residues. The CDR3, as DNA: TGTGCCAGCAGCCCGACGCTGCCGCCCTACGAGCAGTACTTC. It specifies CASSPTLPPYEQYF.

This clonotype was seen repeatedly, ten times or more. This chain joins TRBV20-1 and TRBJ1-6; 7 nucleotides line up with TRBD1. After removal of 6 bases from V and 7 bases from J, the junction contained 9 bases not matched to a gene. Per the germline V gene, CDR1 is DFQATT and CDR2 is SNEGSKA (reference sequence). The CDR3 is made up of 14 amino acids. The CDR3 sequence is CSARPGQLNSPLHF. The DNA of the CDR3 is TGCAGTGCCCGTCCGGGACAGTTGAATTCACCCCTCCACTTT.

This clonotype was detected only a few times. The chain carries TRBV4-3 and TRBJ1-1; D possibly corresponds to TRBD1 (5 bases). The CDR3 is made up of 17 amino acids. V was trimmed by 0 bases and J by 4 bases, leaving 18 bases between them. Germline V gene sequence: CDR1 LGHNA, CDR2 YSLEER. CDR3 in amino acids: CASSQESRDPLVTEAFF. The CDR3 nucleotides are TGCGCCAGCAGCCAAGAATCGCGGGACCCTCTTGTCACTGAAGCTTTCTTT.

Of note for this clonotype: This may be a read error: a much more frequent sequence differs by one nucleotide. This rearrangement joins TRBV5-1 to TRBJ1-2, with D possibly matching TRBD1 (5 bases). This CDR3 contains 13 residues. Deletions cut 0 bases from V and 7 bases from J, with 10 bases between. Looked up from germline, CDR1 is SGHRS and CDR2 is YFSETQ. The CDR3 sequence is CASSLGQRGGYTF. For the CDR3, the DNA is TGCGCCAGCAGCTTGGGGCAAAGGGGTGGCTACACCTTC.